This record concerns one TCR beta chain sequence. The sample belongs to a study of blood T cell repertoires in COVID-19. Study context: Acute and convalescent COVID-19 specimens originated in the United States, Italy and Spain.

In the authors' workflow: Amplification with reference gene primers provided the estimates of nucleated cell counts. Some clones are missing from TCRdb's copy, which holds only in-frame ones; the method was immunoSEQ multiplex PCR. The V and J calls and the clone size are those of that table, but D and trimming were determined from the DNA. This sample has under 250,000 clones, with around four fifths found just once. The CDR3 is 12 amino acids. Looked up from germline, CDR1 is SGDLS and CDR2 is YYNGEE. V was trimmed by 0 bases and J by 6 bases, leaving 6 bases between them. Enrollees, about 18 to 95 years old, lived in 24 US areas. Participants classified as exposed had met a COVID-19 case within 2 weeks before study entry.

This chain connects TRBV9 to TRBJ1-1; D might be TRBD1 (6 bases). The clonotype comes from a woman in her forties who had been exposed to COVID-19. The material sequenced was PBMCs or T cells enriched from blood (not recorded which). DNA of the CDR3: TGTGCCAGCAGCGTAGCAGGGGCTGAAGCTTTCTTT. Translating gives CASSVAGAEAFF.